A selection of T cell receptor beta chains follows, all from one sample in a study of PD-1 blockade in classical Hodgkin lymphoma. Profiled with immunoSEQ multiplex PCR; TCRdb holds only in-frame clones, not every one. Of about 13,000 clones listed, just under 80% were seen once; the top ten hold around 25%. This material consisted of peripheral blood mononuclear cells (PBMCs), taken at baseline. The receptors here all came from a human donor with classical Hodgkin lymphoma. Each CDR3 is given with its conserved first and last residue. D genes are given only for firm matches.

- | TRBV10-2 | CASSVVRASGNTIYF
TRBD1 | TRBV7-9 | CASSSPYRGVETQYF
- | TRBV5-1 | CASSLEWGLSTEAFF
TRBD1 | TRBV28 | CASRQQGLKDTQYF
TRBD1 | TRBV7-2 | CASSPTYRDRGYTGELFF
- | TRBV11-2 | CASSLDGTSYEQYF
- | TRBV28 | CASSVWDQPQHF
- | TRBV10-2 | CASSESGKSNTGELFF
- | TRBV2 | CASSRRASDGYTF
- | TRBV9 | CASSASWDNKNIQYF
- | TRBV7-6 | CASSLDSRNGSPLHF
- | TRBV6-5 | CASSSGGGGSNYGYTF
- | TRBV7-6 | CASSLEAGALNEQFF